The entry below describes one TCR beta chain. Its antigen remains unidentified. Trimming shortened V by 4 bases and J by 6 bases, and 6 bases separated the two germline ends. The CDR3 extends over 11 amino acids. CDR1 is SGHRS and CDR2 is YFSETQ in the germline V gene. This sample is drawn from a study of Ad26.COV2.S vaccination and SARS-CoV-2 variants. The wider study: Each vaccinee took Ad26.COV2.S intramuscularly, once or twice 56 days apart.

The assay was immunoSEQ multiplex PCR, and TCRdb's table has in-frame clones only and misses some. The sample contains fewer than 400,000 clones, about 82% of which appear only once. Study-level results: Individuals receiving vaccine had higher spike-specific TCR breadth than placebo recipients did.

Specified treatment: some 19 received Ad26.COV2.S at low or high dose, single or two shots; about five received placebo; per-sample allocation not given. Sampling occurred on day 63 after the first vaccine or placebo injection. An Ad26 vector that expressed Wuhan-strain SARS-CoV-2 spike constituted the vaccine. This TCR was sampled from a person aged 18-65 years who received the Ad26.COV2.S COVID-19 vaccine or a placebo. V is TRBV5-1 and J is TRBJ2-3, with D possibly TRBD1 on 6 matching bases. The sequenced sample was peripheral blood, obtained in a trial of Ad26.COV2.S vaccine versus placebo. CDR3 DNA: TGCGCCAGCAGCGGACAGGATACGCAGTATTTT. Translated, it gives CASSGQDTQYF.